These 3 T cell receptor beta chains were all obtained from the same sample, sequenced in a study of blood T cell repertoires in COVID-19. Data came from immunoSEQ multiplex PCR; TCRdb stores just in-frame clones and leaves some out. The sample lists 100,000 or so clones, around four fifths occurring once. The sequencing sample was made of peripheral blood. All receptors come from an older man with active or convalescent COVID-19.

This sequence joins TRBV24-1 and TRBJ2-7, with a weak D call TRBD2 (6 bases). Germline values: CDR1 KGHDR, CDR2 SFDVKD. V lost 5 bases, J lost 3 bases, and 13 bases lay in between. This CDR3 region has 14 residues. The CDR3 loop reads CATSGPWTNYEQYF. As DNA, the CDR3 is TGTGCCACCAGTGGTCCCTGGACTAACTACGAGCAGTACTTC.

The V call is TRBV12-3 or TRBV12-4, the J call TRBJ1-1; D not certain. CDR3 length: 13 amino acids. V lost 6 bases to trimming and J lost 2 bases, with 10 bases between them. As DNA, the CDR3 is TGTGCCAGCAGCTTACACCTAAACACTGAAGCTTTCTTT. Translation gives CASSLHLNTEAFF.

This clone was found once. The J gene is TRBJ1-1, the V gene TRBV11-3; no clear D gene. V shed 4 bases and J shed 4 bases, with 10 bases lying between them. Germline CDR1 and CDR2: SGHNT and YENEEA. CDR3 size: 13 residues. CDR3 in DNA: TGTGCCAGCAGCTCCTCGGCGGGCACTGAAGCTTTCTTT. This sequence encodes CASSSSAGTEAFF. Full variable domain (missing parts from reference TRBV11-3 and TRBJ1-1): EAGVVQSPRYKIIEKKQPVAFWCNPISGHNTLYWYLQNLGQGPELLIRYENEEAVDDSQLPKDRFSAERLKGVDSTLKIQPAELGDSAVYLCASSSSAGTEAFFGQGTRLTVV.